Following are 8 T cell receptor beta chains from one sample sequenced in a study of shared clonotypes between healthy human individuals. This table comes from immunoSEQ multiplex PCR, and its TCRdb copy is limited to in-frame clones, with some not included. The data show millions of clones, 85% to 95% seen once. The sample comprised naive CD4+ T cells sorted from blood. Documented subset: CD45RA+ positively selected. The receptors shown here come from a man between 18 and 29 years old in good health.

The rearrangement joins TRBV6-5 to TRBJ1-2; D is unresolved. Germline lookup yields CDR1 MNHEY and CDR2 SVGAGI. V lost 4 bases and J lost 5, with 14 bases in between. This CDR3 is built from 14 residues. The CDR3 here is CASSSLSGSYGYTF. DNA of the CDR3: TGTGCCAGCAGTTCCCTGTCAGGTTCTTATGGCTACACCTTC.

The chain carries TRBV11-2 and TRBJ1-2, with a tentative D call TRBD1 (6 bases). CDR1 and CDR2 from the germline V gene are SGHAT and FQNNGV. The CDR3 runs 15 residues. Trimming removed 0 bases at V and 4 bases at J, with 12 bases between. The CDR3 reads CASSLDRQARYGYTF. In DNA, the CDR3 is TGTGCCAGCAGCTTAGATAGACAGGCACGCTATGGCTACACCTTC.

The V gene is TRBV7-9, the J gene TRBJ1-3, with D unresolved. Trimming left V 8 bases short and J 0 bases short, with 20 bases between. This CDR3 comprises 17 residues. The germline gives CDR1 SEHNR, CDR2 FQNEAQ (reference sequence). The CDR3 nucleotides read TGTGCCAGCTCCCCCTTCAGGCAGGTTGACTCTGGAAACACCATATATTTT. Protein sequence: CASSPFRQVDSGNTIYF.

This clone has a handful of counts. V and J are TRBV9 and TRBJ2-5; D is uncertain. The CDR3 has 12 residues. Per germline, CDR1 SGDLS and CDR2 YYNGEE. Trimming stripped 8 bases from V and 2 bases from J, with 10 bases between. This CDR3 is CASGDDQETQYF. The CDR3 DNA reads as TGTGCCAGTGGGGATGATCAAGAGACCCAGTACTTC.

This clone appeared once. The gene calls are TRBV2 and TRBJ2-5; D may be TRBD2 (6 bases). V was clipped by 8 bases and J by 7 bases, with 17 bases between them. Germline V lookup: CDR1 SNHLY, CDR2 FYNNEI. The CDR3 has 13 residues. The CDR3 sequence is CASRRLGPGTQYF. Written as DNA, the CDR3 is TGTGCCAGCCGCCGACTAGGGCCGGGGACCCAGTACTTC.

The chain combines TRBV19 with TRBJ2-7; tentatively, D is TRBD1 or TRBD2 (6 bases each). Germline-derived CDR1 and CDR2 are LNHDA and SQIVND (reference sequence). CDR3 length: 12 amino acids. With 4 bases removed from V and 7 bases from J, the gap between germline ends came to 11 bases. The CDR3 sequence: CASSRRGQEQYF. The CDR3 nucleotides read TGTGCCAGTAGTAGACGGGGGCAAGAGCAGTACTTC. Supplemented by reference TRBV19 and TRBJ2-7, the full variable domain reads DGGITQSPKYLFRKEGQNVTLSCEQNLNHDAMYWYRQDPGQGLRLIYYSQIVNDFQKGDIAEGYSVSREKKESFPLTVTSAQKNPTAFYLCASSRRGQEQYFGPGTRLTVT.

This clone was detected only once. V gene TRBV5-6 combines with J gene TRBJ1-4; TRBD1 aligns across 9 bases. This CDR3 has 14 residues. Germline trimming cut 1 base from V and 7 bases from J; bases unmatched to any gene: 2. The V gene's germline CDR1 is SGHDT and CDR2 YYEEEE. For the CDR3, the DNA is TGTGCCAGCAGCTTGCCGGGACAGGGTGAAAAACTGTTTTTT. Its translation: CASSLPGQGEKLFF.

This clone was detected only a few times. V is TRBV5-1 and J is TRBJ1-2, with D maybe TRBD1 (5 bases). The CDR3 covers 12 residues. V was shortened by 3 bases and J by 4 bases, with 7 bases between the two germline ends. Germline CDR1 is SGHRS and CDR2 is YFSETQ. DNA of the CDR3: TGCGCCAGCAGCTGGGACCGCTATGGCTACACCTTC. As protein: CASSWDRYGYTF.